The T cell receptor (beta chain) described here comes from a study of control samples from healthy donors and cancer patients. Libraries were prepared by immunoSEQ multiplex PCR; TCRdb keeps only in-frame clonotypes and omits some of them. Of tens of thousands of clones in the sample, roughly 80% were seen once. This CDR3 is built from 13 residues. Trimming at V came to 8 bases and at J to 6 bases, leaving 8 bases not matched to a gene. Per germline, CDR1 WNHNN and CDR2 SYGVQD (reference sequence). This receptor was taken from a man in his 70s with lung cancer. The J gene is TRBJ2-7, the V gene TRBV10-1; TRBD1 matches 9 bases. Sequenced sample: PBMCs. The CDR3 region has the DNA TGCGCCAGCCGGGGACAGGGCCCCCTCGAGCAGTACTTC. Translation: CASRGQGPLEQYF.